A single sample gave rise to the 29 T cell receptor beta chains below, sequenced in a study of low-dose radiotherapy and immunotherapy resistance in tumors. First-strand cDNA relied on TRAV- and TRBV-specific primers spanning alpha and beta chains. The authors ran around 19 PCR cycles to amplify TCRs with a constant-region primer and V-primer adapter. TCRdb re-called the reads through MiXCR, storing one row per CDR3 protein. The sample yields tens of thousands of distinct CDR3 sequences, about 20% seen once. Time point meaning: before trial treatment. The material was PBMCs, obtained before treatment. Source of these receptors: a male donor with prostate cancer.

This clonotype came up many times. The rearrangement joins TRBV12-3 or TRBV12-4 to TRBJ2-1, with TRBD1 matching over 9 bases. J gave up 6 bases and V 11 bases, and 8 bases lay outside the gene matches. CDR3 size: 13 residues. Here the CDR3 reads CASGQGLFNEQFF. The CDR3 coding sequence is TGTGCCTCGGGACAGGGTCTTTTCAATGAGCAGTTCTTC.

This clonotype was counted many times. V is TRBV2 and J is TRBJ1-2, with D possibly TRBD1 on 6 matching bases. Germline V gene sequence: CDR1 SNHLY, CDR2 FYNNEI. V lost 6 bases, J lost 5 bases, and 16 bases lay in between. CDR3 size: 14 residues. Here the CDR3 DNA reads TGTGCCAGCAGCCATACAGGGAAACAATATGGCTACACCTTC. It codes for CASSHTGKQYGYTF.

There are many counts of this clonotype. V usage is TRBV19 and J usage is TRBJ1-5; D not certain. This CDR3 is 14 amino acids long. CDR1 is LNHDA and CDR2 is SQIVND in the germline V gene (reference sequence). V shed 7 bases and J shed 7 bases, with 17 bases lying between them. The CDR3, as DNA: TGTGCCAGTAAACCCCAGGCACGTAACCAGCCCCAGCATTTT. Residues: CASKPQARNQPQHF.

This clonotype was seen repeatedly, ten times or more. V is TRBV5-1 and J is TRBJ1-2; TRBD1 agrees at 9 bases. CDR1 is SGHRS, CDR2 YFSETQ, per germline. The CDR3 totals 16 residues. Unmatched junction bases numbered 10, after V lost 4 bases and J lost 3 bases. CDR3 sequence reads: CASSQGDREADYGYTF. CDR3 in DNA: TGCGCCAGCAGCCAGGGGGACAGGGAGGCAGACTATGGCTACACCTTC.

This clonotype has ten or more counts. The CDR3 reads CASSHLLAGRRNNEQFF. In DNA, the CDR3 is TGCGCCAGCAGCCACCTACTAGCGGGGAGGCGAAACAATGAGCAGTTCTTC. The rearrangement joins TRBV4-1 to TRBJ2-1, with TRBD2 matching 10 bases. Germline-derived CDR1 and CDR2 are MGHRA and YSYEKL. The CDR3 has 17 residues. V lost 3 bases and J lost 5; bases outside the gene matches: 10.

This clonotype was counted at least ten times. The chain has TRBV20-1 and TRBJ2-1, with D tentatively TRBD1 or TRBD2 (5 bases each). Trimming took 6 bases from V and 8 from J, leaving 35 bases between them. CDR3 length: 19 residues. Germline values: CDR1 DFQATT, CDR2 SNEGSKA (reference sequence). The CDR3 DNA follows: TGCAGTGCAGAGGCACCCGGGACCCCACCCACACCCCCGCCCGATGAGCAGTTCTTC. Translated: CSAEAPGTPPTPPPDEQFF.

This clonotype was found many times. CDR3 DNA sequence: TGCAGTGCAGGACCCGCCGATCAAGAGACCCAGTACTTC. Residues: CSAGPADQETQYF. The gene calls are TRBV20-1 and TRBJ2-5; D ambiguous. V gave up 6 bases and J gave up 2 bases, with 13 bases separating them. Germline values: CDR1 DFQATT, CDR2 SNEGSKA (reference sequence). The CDR3 is 13 residues long.

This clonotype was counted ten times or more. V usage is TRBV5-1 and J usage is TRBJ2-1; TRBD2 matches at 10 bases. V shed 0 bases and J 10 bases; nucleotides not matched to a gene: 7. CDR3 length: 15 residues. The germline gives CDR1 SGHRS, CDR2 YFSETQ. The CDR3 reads CASSLGAGGPFEQFF. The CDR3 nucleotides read TGCGCCAGCAGCTTGGGAGCGGGAGGGCCGTTCGAGCAGTTCTTC.

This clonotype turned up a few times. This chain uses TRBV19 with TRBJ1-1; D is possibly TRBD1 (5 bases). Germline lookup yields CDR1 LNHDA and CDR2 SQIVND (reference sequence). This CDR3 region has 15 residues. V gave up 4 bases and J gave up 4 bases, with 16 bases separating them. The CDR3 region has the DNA TGTGCCAGTAGTACCGGCAGGGAGGGTGGCACTGAAGCTTTCTTT. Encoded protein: CASSTGREGGTEAFF.

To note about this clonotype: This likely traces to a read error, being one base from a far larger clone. CDR3 coding DNA: TGTGCCAGCAGCGTAGGCCAGACCCCGTTAGGAAATGAGCAGTTCTTC. It translates to CASSVGQTPLGNEQFF. The chain recombines TRBV13 with TRBJ2-1; no reliable D call. The CDR3 has 16 amino acids. Germline V gives CDR1 PRHDT, CDR2 FYEKMQ (reference sequence).

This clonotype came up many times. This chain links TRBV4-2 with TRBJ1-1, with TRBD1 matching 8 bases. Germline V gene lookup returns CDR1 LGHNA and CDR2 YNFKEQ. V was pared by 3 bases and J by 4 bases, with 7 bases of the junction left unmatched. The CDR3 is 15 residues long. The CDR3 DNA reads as TGTGCCAGCAGCCATTCAGGGGGCGCGGGCACTGAAGCTTTCTTT. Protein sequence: CASSHSGGAGTEAFF.

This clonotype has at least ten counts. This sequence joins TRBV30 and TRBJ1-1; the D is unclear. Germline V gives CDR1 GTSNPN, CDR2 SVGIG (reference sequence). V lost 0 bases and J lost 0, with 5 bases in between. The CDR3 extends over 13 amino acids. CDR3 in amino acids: CAWSVLVNTEAFF. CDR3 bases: TGTGCCTGGAGTGTACTGGTGAACACTGAAGCTTTCTTT.

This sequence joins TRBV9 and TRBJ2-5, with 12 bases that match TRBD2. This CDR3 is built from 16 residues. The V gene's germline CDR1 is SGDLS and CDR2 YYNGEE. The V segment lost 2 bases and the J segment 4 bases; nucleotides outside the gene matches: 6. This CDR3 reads CASSVASGGAGETQYF. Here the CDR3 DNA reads TGTGCCAGCAGCGTGGCTAGCGGGGGGGCCGGAGAGACCCAGTACTTC.

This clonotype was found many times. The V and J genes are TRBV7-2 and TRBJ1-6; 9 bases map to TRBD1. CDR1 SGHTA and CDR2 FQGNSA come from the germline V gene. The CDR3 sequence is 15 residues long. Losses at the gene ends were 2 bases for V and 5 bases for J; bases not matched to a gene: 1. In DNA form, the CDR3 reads TGTGCCAGCAGCTTACGGACAGGGGATAATTCACCCCTCCACTTT. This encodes CASSLRTGDNSPLHF.

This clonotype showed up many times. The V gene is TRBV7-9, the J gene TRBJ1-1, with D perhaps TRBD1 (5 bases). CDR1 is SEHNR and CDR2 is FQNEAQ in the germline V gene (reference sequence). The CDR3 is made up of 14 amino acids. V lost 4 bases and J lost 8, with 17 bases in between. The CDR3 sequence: CASSSAGVGGEAFF. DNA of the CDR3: TGTGCCAGCAGCTCGGCGGGGGTAGGCGGGGAAGCTTTCTTT.

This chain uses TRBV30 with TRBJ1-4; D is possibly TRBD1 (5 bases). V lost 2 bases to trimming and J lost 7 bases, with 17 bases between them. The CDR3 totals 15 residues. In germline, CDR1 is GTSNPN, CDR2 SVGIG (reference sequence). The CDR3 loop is CAWSPLGAGGEKLFF. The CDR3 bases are TGTGCCTGGAGTCCGCTCGGGGCTGGCGGTGAAAAACTGTTTTTT.

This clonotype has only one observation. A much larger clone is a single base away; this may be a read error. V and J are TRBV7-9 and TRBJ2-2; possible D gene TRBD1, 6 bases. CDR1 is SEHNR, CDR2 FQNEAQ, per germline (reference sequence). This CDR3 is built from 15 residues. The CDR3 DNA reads TGTACCAGCAGCCCAACAGGGACGAACACCGGGGAGCTGTTTTTT. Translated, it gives CTSSPTGTNTGELFF.

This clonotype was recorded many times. CDR3 sequence reads: CASSVGTSGHAEQYF. As DNA, the CDR3 is TGTGCCAGCAGCGTAGGAACTAGTGGGCATGCCGAGCAGTACTTC. The gene calls are TRBV9 and TRBJ2-7; a possible D gene is TRBD2 (5 bases). This CDR3 has 15 amino acids. Trimming removed 0 bases at V and 6 bases at J, with 16 bases between. The germline V gene has CDR1 SGDLS and CDR2 YYNGEE.

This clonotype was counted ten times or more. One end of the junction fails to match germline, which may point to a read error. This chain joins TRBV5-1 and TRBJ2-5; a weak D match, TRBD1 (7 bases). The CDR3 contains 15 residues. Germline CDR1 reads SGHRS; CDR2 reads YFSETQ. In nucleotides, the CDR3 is TGCGCCAGCAGCTTGCACTCCCGCGGGACAGAGACCCGGTACTTC. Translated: CASSLHSRGTETRYF.

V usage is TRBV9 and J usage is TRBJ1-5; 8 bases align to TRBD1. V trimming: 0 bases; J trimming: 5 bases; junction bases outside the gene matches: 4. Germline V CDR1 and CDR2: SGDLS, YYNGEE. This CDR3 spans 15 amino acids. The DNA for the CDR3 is TGTGCCAGCAGCGTAGCCGGACAGGGCGATCAGCCCCAGCATTTT. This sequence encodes CASSVAGQGDQPQHF.

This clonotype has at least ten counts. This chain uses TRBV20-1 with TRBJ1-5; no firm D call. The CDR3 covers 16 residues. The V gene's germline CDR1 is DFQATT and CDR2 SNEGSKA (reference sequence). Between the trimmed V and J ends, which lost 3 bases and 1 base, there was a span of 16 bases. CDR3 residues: CSASAVERLSNQPQHF. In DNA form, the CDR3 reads TGCAGTGCTAGTGCTGTCGAGAGGTTGAGCAATCAGCCCCAGCATTTT.

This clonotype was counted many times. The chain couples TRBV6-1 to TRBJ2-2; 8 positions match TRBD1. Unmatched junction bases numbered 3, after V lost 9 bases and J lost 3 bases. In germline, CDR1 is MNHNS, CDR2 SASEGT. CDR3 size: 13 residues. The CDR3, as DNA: TGTGCCAGGTGGACAGGGCACACCGGGGAGCTGTTTTTT. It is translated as CARWTGHTGELFF.

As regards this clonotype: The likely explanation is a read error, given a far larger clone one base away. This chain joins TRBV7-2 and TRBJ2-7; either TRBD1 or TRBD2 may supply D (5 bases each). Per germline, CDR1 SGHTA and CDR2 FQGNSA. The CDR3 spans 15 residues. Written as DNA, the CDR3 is TGTGCCAGCAACCGAGCGGCGACAGTCTCCCACGAGCAGTACTTC. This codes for CASNRAATVSHEQYF.

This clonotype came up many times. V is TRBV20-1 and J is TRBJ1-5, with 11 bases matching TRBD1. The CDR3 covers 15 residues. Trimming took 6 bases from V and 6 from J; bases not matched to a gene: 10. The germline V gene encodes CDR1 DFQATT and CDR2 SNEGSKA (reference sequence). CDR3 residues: CSAVGQGAFGQPQHF. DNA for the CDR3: TGCAGTGCCGTCGGACAGGGGGCTTTTGGTCAGCCCCAGCATTTT.

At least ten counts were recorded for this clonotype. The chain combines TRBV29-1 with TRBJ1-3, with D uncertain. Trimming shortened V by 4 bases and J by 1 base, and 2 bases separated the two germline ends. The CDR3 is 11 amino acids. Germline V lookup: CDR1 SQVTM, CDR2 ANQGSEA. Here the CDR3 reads CSVGSGNTIYF. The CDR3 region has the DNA TGCAGCGTTGGGTCTGGAAACACCATATATTTT. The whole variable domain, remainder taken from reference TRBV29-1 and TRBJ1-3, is SAVISQKPSRDICQRGTSLTIQCQVDSQVTMMFWYRQQPGQSLTLIATANQGSEATYESGFVIDKFPISRPNLTFSTLTVSNMSPEDSSIYLCSVGSGNTIYFGEGSWLTVV.

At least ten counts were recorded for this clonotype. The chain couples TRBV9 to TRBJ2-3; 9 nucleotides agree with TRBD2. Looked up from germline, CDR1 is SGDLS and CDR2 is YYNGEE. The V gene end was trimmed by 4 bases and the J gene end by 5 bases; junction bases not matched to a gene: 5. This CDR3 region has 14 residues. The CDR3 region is CASSFSGGKDTQYF. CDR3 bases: TGTGCCAGCAGCTTTAGCGGGGGTAAAGATACGCAGTATTTT.

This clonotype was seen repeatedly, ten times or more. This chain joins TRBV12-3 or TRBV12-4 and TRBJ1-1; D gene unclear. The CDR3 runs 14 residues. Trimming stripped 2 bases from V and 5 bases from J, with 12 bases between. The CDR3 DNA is TGTGCCAGCAGTTTAAGGGTTGGTATAACTGAAGCTTTCTTT. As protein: CASSLRVGITEAFF.

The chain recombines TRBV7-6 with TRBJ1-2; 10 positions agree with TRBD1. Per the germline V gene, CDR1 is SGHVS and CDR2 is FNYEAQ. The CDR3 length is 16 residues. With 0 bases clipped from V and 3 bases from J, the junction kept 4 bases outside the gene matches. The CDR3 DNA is TGTGCCAGCAGCTTAGCGGGACAGGGGCCAGACTATGGCTACACCTTC. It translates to CASSLAGQGPDYGYTF. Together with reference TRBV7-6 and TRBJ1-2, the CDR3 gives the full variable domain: GAGVSQSPRYKVTKRGQDVALRCDPISGHVSLYWYRQALGQGPEFLTYFNYEAQQDKSGLPNDRFSAERPEGSISTLTIQRTEQRDSAMYRCASSLAGQGPDYGYTFGSGTRLTVV.

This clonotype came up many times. The CDR3 DNA reads as TGTGCCAGCAGTTTGACTAGCGGGAGGGCCACTGAGCAGTACTTC. Amino acids: CASSLTSGRATEQYF. This chain uses TRBV28 with TRBJ2-7; 14 bases line up with TRBD2. V was clipped by 3 bases and J by 7 bases; unmatched bases: 5. The CDR3 totals 15 residues. Germline values: CDR1 MDHEN, CDR2 SYDVKM.